Below, 10 T cell receptor beta chains from the same sample are listed, as sequenced in a study of low-dose radiotherapy and immunotherapy resistance in tumors. TRAV- and TRBV-specific primers primed first-strand cDNA, covering alpha and beta chains. The TCRs were subjected to amplification over approximately 18 PCR cycles employing a constant-region primer in conjunction with a V-primer adapter. TCRdb processed the reads anew with MiXCR; each CDR3 protein has one entry. The data contain about 12,000 distinct CDR3 sequences, roughly four fifths of them seen just once; the ten biggest clones take up 3.4%. These receptors all come from a human donor with advanced metastatic prostate, ovarian, gallbladder or colorectal cancer (not recorded which). This table probably holds off-target reads from a library built for another chain.

The chain has TRBV5-1 and TRBJ2-7; 11 bases agree with TRBD1. This CDR3 is 14 amino acids long. The germline V gene has CDR1 SGHRS and CDR2 YFSETQ. V lost 3 bases and J lost 2; bases outside the gene matches: 1. CDR3 in DNA: TGCGCCAGCAGCTCGGGACAGGGGGCCTACGAGCAGTACTTC. Translated: CASSSGQGAYEQYF.

V and J are TRBV28 and TRBJ1-2; 9 nucleotides align to TRBD1. J was trimmed by 7 bases and V by 4 bases; bases with no gene match: 7. Germline loops: CDR1 MDHEN, CDR2 SYDVKM. This CDR3 region has 14 residues. CDR3 in amino acids: CASSSTGGGVGYTF. Written as DNA, the CDR3 is TGTGCCAGCAGTTCAACAGGGGGCGGGGTTGGCTACACCTTC.

This chain uses TRBV7-2 with TRBJ2-1, with TRBD2 identical over 13 bases. Germline assignment: CDR1 SGHTA and CDR2 FQGNSA. This CDR3 is 15 amino acids long. Unmatched junction bases numbered 5, after V lost 4 bases and J lost 8 bases. CDR3: CASSSLAGGHYEQFF. The CDR3 DNA sequence: TGTGCCAGCAGCTCACTAGCGGGAGGGCATTATGAGCAGTTCTTC.

The CDR3 bases are TGCAGCGTTTATACTAGACTACAAGAGACCCAGTACTTC. Residues: CSVYTRLQETQYF. The V gene is TRBV29-1, the J gene TRBJ2-5; a weak D match, TRBD2 (5 bases). Germline assignment: CDR1 SQVTM and CDR2 ANQGSEA. Trimming pared 5 bases from V and 2 bases from J, leaving 12 bases between. The CDR3 has 13 amino acids.

The chain has TRBV4-3 and TRBJ1-4; no clear D gene. The CDR3 is made up of 14 amino acids. Germline V gene sequence: CDR1 LGHNA, CDR2 YSLEER. Trimming removed 0 bases from V and 8 bases from J, with 10 bases in between. CDR3 region: CASSQEGAGEKLFF. The CDR3 nucleotides read TGCGCCAGCAGCCAAGAGGGAGCCGGAGAAAAACTGTTTTTT.

The J gene is TRBJ2-7, the V gene TRBV28; 8 bases map to TRBD1. With V trimmed by 6 bases and J by 1 base, 5 bases remained unmatched. The CDR3 is 14 amino acids. Germline V CDR1 and CDR2: MDHEN, SYDVKM. Written as DNA, the CDR3 is TGTGCCAGCAGGGACACAGGGGGATCCTACGAGCAGTACTTC. This encodes CASRDTGGSYEQYF.

This chain joins TRBV9 and TRBJ1-2; D might be TRBD1 (5 bases). CDR3 length: 15 residues. V lost 3 bases and J 0 bases, leaving 12 bases between the germline ends. Germline V gene lookup returns CDR1 SGDLS and CDR2 YYNGEE. CDR3 sequence (DNA): TGTGCCAGCAGCGCTCTCACAGGAGCTAACTATGGCTACACCTTC. Translation gives CASSALTGANYGYTF.

This clonotype has just a few counts. This chain uses TRBV28 with TRBJ2-7; TRBD2 agrees at 11 bases. Germline V gene data show CDR1 as MDHEN and CDR2 as SYDVKM. The CDR3 is 13 residues long. The V segment lost 10 bases and the J segment 1 base; nucleotides outside the gene matches: 3. CDR3 nucleotide sequence: TGTGCCACCGGACTAGCGGGTTCCTACGAGCAGTACTTC. Protein sequence: CATGLAGSYEQYF.

CDR3 nucleotide sequence: TGTGCCAGCAGTTTTGCGGGGGGCAACAACTACGAGCAGTACTTC. Translation gives CASSFAGGNNYEQYF. The V call is TRBV28, the J call TRBJ2-7, with 8 bases lining up with TRBD2. The CDR3 is 15 amino acids. The V and J ends lost 3 bases and 3 bases, in that order; junction bases with no gene match: 7. The germline gives CDR1 MDHEN, CDR2 SYDVKM.

The chain joins TRBV5-5 to TRBJ2-7, with 15 bases fitting TRBD2. After removal of 4 bases from V and 6 bases from J, the junction contained 5 bases not matched to a gene. The V gene's germline CDR1 is SGHKS and CDR2 YYEKEE (reference sequence). The CDR3 totals 15 residues. The CDR3 bases are TGTGCCAGCAGCCCAGGACTAGCGGGAGGGCCCGAGCAGTACTTC. It encodes CASSPGLAGGPEQYF.